A single sample gave rise to the 10 T cell receptor beta chains below, sequenced in a study of blood T cell repertoires in COVID-19. Measured with immunoSEQ multiplex PCR; TCRdb has only the in-frame clones, and not every one. The sample shows some 240,000 clones, 84% of them seen only once. The sample taken for sequencing was peripheral blood. These receptors were taken from a man aged 50 or older with active or convalescent COVID-19.

V usage is TRBV11-2 and J usage is TRBJ2-2; D is perhaps TRBD2 (6 bases). Germline-derived CDR1 and CDR2 are SGHAT and FQNNGV. CDR3 size: 15 residues. Trimming took 10 bases from V and 5 from J, leaving 20 bases between them. The CDR3 nucleotides read TGTGCCATGCGGGCGGACGGGGCGGGGACCGGGGAGCTGTTTTTT. It specifies CAMRADGAGTGELFF. Filled out from reference TRBV11-2 and TRBJ2-2, the complete variable domain reads EAGVAQSPRYKIIEKRQSVAFWCNPISGHATLYWYQQILGQGPKLLIQFQNNGVVDDSQLPKDRFSAERLKGVDSTLKIQPAKLEDSAVYLCAMRADGAGTGELFFGEGSRLTVL.

This clone was counted a few times. The V gene is TRBV7-2, the J gene TRBJ2-3; 7 nucleotides align to TRBD2. CDR3 length: 17 amino acids. V gave up 3 bases and J gave up 4 bases; unmatched junction bases: 13. CDR1 SGHTA and CDR2 FQGNSA come from the germline V gene. Here the CDR3 reads CASSFPLLGAGADTQYF. DNA of the CDR3: TGTGCCAGCAGCTTCCCCCTCCTAGGGGCGGGGGCAGATACGCAGTATTTT.

This clone was recorded only once. The chain recombines TRBV7-8 with TRBJ1-5; D is perhaps TRBD1 (5 bases). Germline V lookup: CDR1 SGHVS, CDR2 FQNEAQ. Trimming shortened V by 5 bases and J by 7 bases, and 9 bases separated the two germline ends. This CDR3 has 12 residues. The CDR3 coding sequence is TGTGCCAGCAGCCCTCCAGGGCAGCCCCAGCATTTT. The encoded protein is CASSPPGQPQHF.

This rearrangement joins TRBV19 to TRBJ1-1; 8 nucleotides agree with TRBD1. Germline loops: CDR1 LNHDA, CDR2 SQIVND (reference sequence). The CDR3 loop spans 17 amino acids. With 5 bases clipped from V and 0 bases from J, the junction kept 11 bases outside the gene matches. The CDR3 DNA reads TGTGCCAGTAGTGATCGACAGGGGTCATCATTGAACACTGAAGCTTTCTTT. Residues: CASSDRQGSSLNTEAFF.

The V call is TRBV27, the J call TRBJ1-1; D is undetermined. The CDR3 runs 14 residues. Germline V CDR1 and CDR2: MNHEY, SMNVEV (reference sequence). Trimming removed 3 bases at V and 5 bases at J, with 13 bases between. The chain's CDR3 is CASSFYSAGTEAFF. CDR3 nucleotides: TGTGCCAGCAGTTTTTATTCGGCGGGGACTGAAGCTTTCTTT.

The V call is TRBV28, the J call TRBJ2-5; D is uncertain. Trimming stripped 4 bases from V and 5 bases from J, with 11 bases between. This CDR3 region has 13 residues. Germline V lookup: CDR1 MDHEN, CDR2 SYDVKM. The CDR3 DNA reads as TGTGCCAGCAGTTCCCGTACGAGGGAGACCCAGTACTTC. Its translation is CASSSRTRETQYF.

The chain has TRBV5-1 and TRBJ2-1; tentatively, D is TRBD2 (6 bases). CDR1 and CDR2 (germline): SGHRS, YFSETQ. The CDR3 is 14 amino acids. The V end was cut by 1 base, the J end by 6 bases, with 11 bases between. CDR3 sequence (DNA): TGCGCCAGCAGCTTGTCGGCGGGAAGCAATGAGCAGTTCTTC. It translates to CASSLSAGSNEQFF.

Comment on this clone: This specimen includes other DNA sequences encoding the same CDR3. This rearrangement joins TRBV28 to TRBJ1-2, with no clear D. V was trimmed by 3 bases and J by 4 bases, leaving 6 bases between them. Germline CDR1 and CDR2: MDHEN and SYDVKM. This CDR3 is built from 12 residues. For the CDR3, the DNA is TGTGCCAGCAGTTTGAGGCTCTATGGCTACACCTTC. It yields the protein CASSLRLYGYTF.

The chain recombines TRBV7-9 with TRBJ1-2; 12 bases agree with TRBD1. Germline-derived CDR1 and CDR2 are SEHNR and FQNEAQ (reference sequence). The CDR3 spans 14 residues. V gave up 5 bases and J gave up 6 bases; unmatched junction bases: 4. CDR3 coding DNA: TGTGCCAGCAGCCGGGACAGGGGGCTTCATGGCTACACCTTC. Protein: CASSRDRGLHGYTF.

V and J are TRBV2 and TRBJ2-1; 7 bases map to TRBD1. Germline assignment: CDR1 SNHLY and CDR2 FYNNEI. J lost 3 bases, V lost 4 bases, and 9 bases had no gene match. The CDR3 has 16 amino acids. The CDR3: CASSGKTGLNYNEQFF. The CDR3 coding sequence is TGTGCCAGCAGTGGAAAGACAGGGTTGAACTACAATGAGCAGTTCTTC.